This record concerns one TCR beta chain sequence. Its antigen is undetermined. The data belong to a study of PD-1 blockade in classical Hodgkin lymphoma. Study findings and constraints: TCR diversity at baseline was reported to be reduced in newly diagnosed patients relative to healthy donors. Sources of repertoire differences remain undefined, possibly disease activity or prior therapy. Patients were excluded if nivolumab began under 1 year after ASCT (the autologous transplant). Complete responders matched newly diagnosed patients in baseline diversity.

Repertoires were generated with immunoSEQ multiplex PCR, while TCRdb's copy carries only in-frame clones and drops some. The sample yields 25,000 to 35,000 clones, less than 75% seen once. Time point specified: cycle 4 day 1 (C4D1), after less than 7 weeks of nivolumab. The patients all showed relapse after autologous stem cell transplantation, while their brentuximab vedotin exposure varied. The CDR3 is 15 amino acids. V was pared by 1 base and J by 7 bases, with 14 bases between. The germline V gene encodes CDR1 LGHNA and CDR2 YNFKEQ. The rearrangement uses TRBV4-2 and TRBJ2-1; D is unresolved. This TCR came from a human donor with classical Hodgkin lymphoma. The sample consisted of peripheral blood mononuclear cells (PBMCs), taken before the fourth cycle of nivolumab. As DNA, the CDR3 is TGTGCCAGCAGCCAAGGGCTAGGCGATTCGAATGAGCAGTTCTTC. This encodes CASSQGLGDSNEQFF.